This T cell receptor beta chain comes out of a study of blood T cell repertoires in COVID-19. Study context: Spain, Italy and the United States supplied samples that represented acute and convalescent COVID-19. PBMCs, B-cell-depleted T cells, or T cells provided the cDNA or gDNA that made up the material.

V lost 2 bases to trimming and J lost 0 bases, with 8 bases between them. The CDR3 runs 14 residues. The germline gives CDR1 SGHRS, CDR2 YFSETQ. Assay used: immunoSEQ multiplex PCR; TCRdb lists only in-frame clones, some missing. The sample holds fewer than 250,000 clones, 84% seen once. The sequencing input was peripheral blood. The V and J genes are TRBV5-1 and TRBJ1-1, with unresolved D. The TCR was taken from a woman aged 45-60 years with active or convalescent COVID-19. DNA for the CDR3: TGCGCCAGCAGCTTTCTTAACTTGAACACTGAAGCTTTCTTT. Translation gives CASSFLNLNTEAFF.